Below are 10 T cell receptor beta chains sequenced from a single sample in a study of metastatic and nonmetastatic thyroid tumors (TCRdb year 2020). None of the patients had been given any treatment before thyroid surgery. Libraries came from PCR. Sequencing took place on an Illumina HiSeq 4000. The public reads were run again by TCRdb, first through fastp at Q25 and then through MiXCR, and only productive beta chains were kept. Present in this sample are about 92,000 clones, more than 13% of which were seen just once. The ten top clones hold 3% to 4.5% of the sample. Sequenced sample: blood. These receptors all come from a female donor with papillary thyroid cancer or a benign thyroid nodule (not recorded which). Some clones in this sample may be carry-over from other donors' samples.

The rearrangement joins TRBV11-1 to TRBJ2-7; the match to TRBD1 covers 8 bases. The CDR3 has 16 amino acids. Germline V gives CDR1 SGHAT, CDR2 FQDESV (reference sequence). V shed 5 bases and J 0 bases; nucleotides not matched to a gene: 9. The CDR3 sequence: CASSGGQVDSSYEQYF. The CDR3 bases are TGTGCCAGCAGCGGGGGACAGGTGGATTCCTCCTACGAGCAGTACTTC.

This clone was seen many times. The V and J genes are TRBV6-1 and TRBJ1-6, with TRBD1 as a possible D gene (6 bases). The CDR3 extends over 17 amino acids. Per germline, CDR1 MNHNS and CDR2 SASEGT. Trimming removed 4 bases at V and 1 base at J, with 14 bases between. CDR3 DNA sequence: TGTGCCAGCAGTGGGGTGGCAGGGGTGTCCTATAATTCACCCCTCCACTTT. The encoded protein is CASSGVAGVSYNSPLHF.

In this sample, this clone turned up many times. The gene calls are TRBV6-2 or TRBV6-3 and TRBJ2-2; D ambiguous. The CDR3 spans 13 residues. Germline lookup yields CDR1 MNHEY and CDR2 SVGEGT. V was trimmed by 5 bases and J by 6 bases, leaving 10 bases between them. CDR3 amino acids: CASSRVQAGELFF. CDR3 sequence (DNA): TGTGCCAGCAGTCGAGTTCAGGCCGGGGAGCTGTTTTTT.

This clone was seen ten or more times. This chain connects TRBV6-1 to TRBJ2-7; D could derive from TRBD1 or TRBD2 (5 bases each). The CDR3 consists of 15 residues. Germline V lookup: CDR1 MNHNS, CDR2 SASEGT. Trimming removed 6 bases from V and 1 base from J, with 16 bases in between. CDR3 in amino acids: CASSPGTDVSYEQYF. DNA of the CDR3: TGTGCCAGCAGCCCCGGGACGGACGTTTCCTACGAGCAGTACTTC.

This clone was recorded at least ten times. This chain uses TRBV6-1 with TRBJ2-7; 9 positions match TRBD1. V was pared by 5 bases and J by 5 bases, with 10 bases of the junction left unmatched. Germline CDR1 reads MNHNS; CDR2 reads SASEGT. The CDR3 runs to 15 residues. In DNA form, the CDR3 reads TGTGCCAGCAGTAAACCGGGACAGGGTAGCCACGAGCAGTACTTC. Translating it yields CASSKPGQGSHEQYF.

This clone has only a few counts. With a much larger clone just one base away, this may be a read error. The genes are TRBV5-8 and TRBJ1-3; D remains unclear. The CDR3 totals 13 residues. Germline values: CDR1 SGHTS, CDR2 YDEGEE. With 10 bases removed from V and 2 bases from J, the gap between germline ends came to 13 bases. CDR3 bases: TGTGCCGGAACCGTGGACCCTGGAAACACCATATATTTT. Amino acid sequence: CAGTVDPGNTIYF.

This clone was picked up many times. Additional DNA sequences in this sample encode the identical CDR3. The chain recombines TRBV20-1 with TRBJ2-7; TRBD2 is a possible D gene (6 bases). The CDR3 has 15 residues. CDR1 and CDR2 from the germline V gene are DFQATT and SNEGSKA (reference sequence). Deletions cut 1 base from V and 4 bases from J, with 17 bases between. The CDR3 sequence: CSARGGESGGYEQYF. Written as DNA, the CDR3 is TGCAGTGCTAGAGGGGGGGAGAGTGGCGGATACGAGCAGTACTTC.

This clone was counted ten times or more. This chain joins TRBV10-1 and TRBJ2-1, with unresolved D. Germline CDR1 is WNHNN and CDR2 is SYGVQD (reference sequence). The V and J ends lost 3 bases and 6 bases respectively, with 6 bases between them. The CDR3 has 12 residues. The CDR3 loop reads CASSDGSNEQFF. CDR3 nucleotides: TGCGCCAGCAGTGACGGTAGCAATGAGCAGTTCTTC.

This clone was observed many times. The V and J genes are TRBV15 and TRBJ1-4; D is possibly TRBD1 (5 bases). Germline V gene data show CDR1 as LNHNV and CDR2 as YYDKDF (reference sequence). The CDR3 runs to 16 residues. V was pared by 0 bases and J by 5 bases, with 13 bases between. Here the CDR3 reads CATSRDLQVYNEKLFF. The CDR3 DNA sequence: TGTGCCACCAGCAGAGATTTACAGGTTTACAATGAAAAACTGTTTTTT. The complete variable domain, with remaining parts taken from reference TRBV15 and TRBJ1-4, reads DAMVIQNPRYQVTQFGKPVTLSCSQTLNHNVMYWYQQKSSQAPKLLFHYYDKDFNNEADTPDNFQSRRPNTSFCFLDIRSPGLGDTAMYLCATSRDLQVYNEKLFFGSGTQLSVL.

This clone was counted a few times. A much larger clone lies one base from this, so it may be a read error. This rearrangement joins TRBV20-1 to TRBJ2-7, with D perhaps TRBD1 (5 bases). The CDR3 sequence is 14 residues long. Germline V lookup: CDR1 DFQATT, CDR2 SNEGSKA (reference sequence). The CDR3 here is CSAVRDPLRGEQYF. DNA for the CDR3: TGCAGTGCTGTCAGGGATCCTCTCCGTGGCGAGCAGTATTTC.